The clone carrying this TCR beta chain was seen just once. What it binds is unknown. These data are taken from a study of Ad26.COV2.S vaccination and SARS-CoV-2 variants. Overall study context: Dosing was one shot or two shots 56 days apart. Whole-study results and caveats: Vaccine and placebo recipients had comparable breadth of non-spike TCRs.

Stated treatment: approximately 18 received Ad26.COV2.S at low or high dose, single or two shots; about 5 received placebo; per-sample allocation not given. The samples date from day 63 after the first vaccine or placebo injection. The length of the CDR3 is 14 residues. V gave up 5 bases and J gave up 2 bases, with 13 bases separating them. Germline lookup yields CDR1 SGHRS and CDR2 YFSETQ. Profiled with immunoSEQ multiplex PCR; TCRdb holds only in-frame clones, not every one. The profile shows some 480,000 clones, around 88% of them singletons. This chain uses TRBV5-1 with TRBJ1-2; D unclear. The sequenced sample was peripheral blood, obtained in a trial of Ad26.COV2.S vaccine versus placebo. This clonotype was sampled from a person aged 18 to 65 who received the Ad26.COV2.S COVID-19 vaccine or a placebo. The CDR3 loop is CASRQGQTNYGYTF. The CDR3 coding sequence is TGCGCCAGCAGACAAGGGCAAACAAACTATGGCTACACCTTC. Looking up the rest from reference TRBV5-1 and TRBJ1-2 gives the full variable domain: KAGVTQTPRYLIKTRGQQVTLSCSPISGHRSVSWYQQTPGQGLQFLFEYFSETQRNKGNFPGRFSGRQFSNSRSEMNVSTLELGDSALYLCASRQGQTNYGYTFGSGTRLTVV.